This passage covers 14 T cell receptor beta chains from one sample sequenced in a study of radiotherapy plus CTLA-4 blockade in lung cancer. Sequencing was performed with immunoSEQ multiplex PCR; in TCRdb, only in-frame clones are kept and a portion is missing. The table includes tens of thousands of clones, roughly 79% detected once. Sequences were derived from peripheral blood, sampled from a patient treated with radiotherapy plus ipilimumab. The receptors here all came from a human donor with non-small cell lung cancer that progressed on radiotherapy plus ipilimumab.

The table lists this clone with a count of one. The genes are TRBV28 and TRBJ2-7; TRBD2 aligns across 7 bases. The J segment lost 0 bases and the V segment lost 6 bases, leaving 2 bases of the junction unmatched. CDR1 is MDHEN and CDR2 is SYDVKM in the germline V gene. CDR3 length: 13 amino acids. Here the CDR3 reads CASSPGGSYEQYF. CDR3 in DNA: TGTGCCAGCAGCCCGGGGGGCTCCTACGAGCAGTACTTC.

The chain is built from TRBV7-9 and TRBJ2-5; 7 positions agree with TRBD1. The CDR3 sequence is 15 residues long. CDR1 is SEHNR and CDR2 is FQNEAQ in the germline V gene (reference sequence). V gave up 5 bases and J gave up 5 bases; unmatched junction bases: 11. Written as DNA, the CDR3 is TGTGCCAGCAGCCCGACAGGGTTAGGGCTCGAGACCCAGTACTTC. Protein: CASSPTGLGLETQYF. The entire variable domain, with the rest obtained from reference TRBV7-9 and TRBJ2-5, is as follows: DTGVSQNPRHKITKRGQNVTFRCDPISEHNRLYWYRQTLGQGPEFLTYFQNEAQLEKSRLLSDRFSAERPKGSFSTLEIQRTEQGDSAMYLCASSPTGLGLETQYFGPGTRLLVL.

The chain combines TRBV29-1 with TRBJ2-1; D call uncertain. Germline-derived CDR1 and CDR2 are SQVTM and ANQGSEA. V shed 3 bases and J shed 6 bases, with 12 bases lying between them. The CDR3 covers 13 residues. The CDR3: CSVDSGQFNEQFF. The DNA of the CDR3 is TGCAGCGTTGATTCGGGCCAGTTCAATGAGCAGTTCTTC.

This chain joins TRBV7-8 and TRBJ1-6; perhaps TRBD1 as D (5 bases). The V end lost 5 bases, the J end lost 7 bases, and 12 bases lay between the germline ends. The CDR3 contains 14 residues. The germline V gene encodes CDR1 SGHVS and CDR2 FQNEAQ. CDR3 nucleotides: TGTGCCAGCAGCGCCATTGACAGAAATTCACCCCTCCACTTT. Translating gives CASSAIDRNSPLHF. The whole variable domain, remainder taken from reference TRBV7-8 and TRBJ1-6, is GAGVSQSPRYKVAKRGQDVALRCDPISGHVSLFWYQQALGQGPEFLTYFQNEAQLDKSGLPSDRFFAERPEGSVSTLKIQRTQQEDSAVYLCASSAIDRNSPLHFGNGTRLTVT.

The chain links TRBV30 to TRBJ1-6; D uncertain. The CDR3 spans 13 residues. Germline V CDR1 and CDR2: GTSNPN, SVGIG (reference sequence). The CDR3 coding sequence is TGTGCGTTCTCGGGGAACCTTAATTCACCCCTCCACTTT. It is translated as CAFSGNLNSPLHF.

The chain employs TRBV7-2 and TRBJ2-3; 15 bases align to TRBD2. Trimming cost V 4 bases and J 6 bases; bases outside gene matches: 14. The CDR3 is 19 residues long. Germline-derived CDR1 and CDR2 are SGHTA and FQGNSA. The CDR3 reads CASSSRPGLAGGQPDTQYF. The CDR3 region has the DNA TGTGCCAGCAGCTCTCGCCCGGGACTAGCGGGGGGCCAACCGGATACGCAGTATTTT.

The chain joins TRBV6-6 to TRBJ1-5; D is unclear. CDR3 length equals 16 residues. CDR1 and CDR2 (germline): MNHNY, SVGAGI (reference sequence). V was trimmed by 7 bases and J by 5 bases, leaving 21 bases between them. CDR3 protein: CASKRLGSQFYQPQHF. The CDR3 coding sequence is TGTGCCAGCAAACGACTGGGCAGCCAATTCTATCAGCCCCAGCATTTT.

This clone has only one observation. The chain is built from TRBV28 and TRBJ1-5, with a possible D match to TRBD1 (6 bases). Trimming shortened V by 4 bases and J by 3 bases, and 10 bases separated the two germline ends. CDR1 and CDR2 (germline): MDHEN, SYDVKM. The CDR3 sequence is 14 residues long. CDR3 DNA sequence: TGTGCCAGCAGTTCGGGGGGCACCAATCAGCCCCAGCATTTT. It codes for CASSSGGTNQPQHF.

The V gene is TRBV27, the J gene TRBJ2-3; D remains ambiguous. Germline assignment: CDR1 MNHEY and CDR2 SMNVEV (reference sequence). The CDR3 spans 14 residues. Trimming shortened V by 0 bases and J by 6 bases, and 10 bases separated the two germline ends. CDR3 DNA: TGTGCCAGCAGTTTATCCCCGGGTGGCGATACGCAGTATTTT. It encodes CASSLSPGGDTQYF.

The rearrangement joins TRBV7-9 to TRBJ2-1; the match to TRBD2 covers 14 bases. CDR1 is SEHNR and CDR2 is FQNEAQ in the germline V gene (reference sequence). The J segment lost 3 bases and the V segment lost 6 bases, leaving 10 bases of the junction unmatched. This CDR3 contains 18 residues. The CDR3 region is CASSSGLAGVHIYNEQFF. The CDR3 nucleotides are TGTGCCAGCAGTTCGGGACTAGCGGGAGTACACATCTACAATGAGCAGTTCTTC.

The chain combines TRBV4-1 with TRBJ1-2; D is unresolved. The V gene lost 0 bases and the J gene lost 3 bases, with 11 bases spanning the gap. This CDR3 has 15 amino acids. The germline CDR1 and CDR2 sequences are MGHRA and YSYEKL. CDR3: CASSQESGFDYGYTF. In nucleotides, the CDR3 is TGCGCCAGCAGCCAAGAATCCGGGTTCGACTATGGCTACACCTTC.

The V call is TRBV28, the J call TRBJ2-1, with unresolved D. CDR1 and CDR2 from the germline V gene are MDHEN and SYDVKM. This CDR3 spans 15 amino acids. V was trimmed by 5 bases and J by 0 bases, leaving 11 bases between them. DNA for the CDR3: TGTGCCAGCAGTCCCCTGGAGAGCTCCTACAATGAGCAGTTCTTC. Translation gives CASSPLESSYNEQFF. Drawing the rest from reference TRBV28 and TRBJ2-1, the complete variable domain is DVKVTQSSRYLVKRTGEKVFLECVQDMDHENMFWYRQDPGLGLRLIYFSYDVKMKEKGDIPEGYSVSREKKERFSLILESASTNQTSMYLCASSPLESSYNEQFFGPGTRLTVL.

V is TRBV28 and J is TRBJ1-2, with 7 bases fitting TRBD1. The CDR3 is made up of 14 amino acids. With 8 bases clipped from V and 7 bases from J, the junction kept 13 bases outside the gene matches. In germline, CDR1 is MDHEN, CDR2 SYDVKM. In DNA form, the CDR3 reads TGTGCCAGCGCGTACAGACAGGGAGTCTGTGGCTACACCTTC. Translation: CASAYRQGVCGYTF.

In its sample, this clone was seen a few times. V is TRBV6-5 and J is TRBJ1-1; D is unresolved. The CDR3 has 12 residues. Trimming stripped 5 bases from V and 4 bases from J, with 8 bases between. Germline V CDR1 and CDR2: MNHEY, SVGAGI. The CDR3 is CASSKSGTEAFF. CDR3 DNA: TGTGCCAGCAGTAAGTCCGGCACTGAAGCTTTCTTT.